This T cell receptor (beta chain) was profiled in a study of cytomegalovirus exposure and HLA in healthy donors. Amplification used 60 Vbeta primers and 13 Jbeta primers. Clones were sequenced by immunoSEQ multiplex PCR, and TCRdb holds only the in-frame ones, with some missing. Of 100,000 to 150,000 clones detected, approximately 85% appear once; the ten largest clones hold more than 1.5%. The CDR3 runs 15 residues. Germline V gives CDR1 SGHAT, CDR2 FQNNGV. The V gene end was trimmed by 4 bases and the J gene end by 3 bases; junction bases not matched to a gene: 6. The origin of this receptor is a boy aged 5-17 years in good health and CMV-seronegative. Sequencing was carried out using PBMCs. V usage is TRBV11-2 and J usage is TRBJ2-7, with 10 nucleotides matching TRBD2. For the CDR3, the DNA is TGTGCCAGCAGCTCGGCTGCTAGCGGGAGCTACGAGCAGTACTTC. It specifies CASSSAASGSYEQYF.